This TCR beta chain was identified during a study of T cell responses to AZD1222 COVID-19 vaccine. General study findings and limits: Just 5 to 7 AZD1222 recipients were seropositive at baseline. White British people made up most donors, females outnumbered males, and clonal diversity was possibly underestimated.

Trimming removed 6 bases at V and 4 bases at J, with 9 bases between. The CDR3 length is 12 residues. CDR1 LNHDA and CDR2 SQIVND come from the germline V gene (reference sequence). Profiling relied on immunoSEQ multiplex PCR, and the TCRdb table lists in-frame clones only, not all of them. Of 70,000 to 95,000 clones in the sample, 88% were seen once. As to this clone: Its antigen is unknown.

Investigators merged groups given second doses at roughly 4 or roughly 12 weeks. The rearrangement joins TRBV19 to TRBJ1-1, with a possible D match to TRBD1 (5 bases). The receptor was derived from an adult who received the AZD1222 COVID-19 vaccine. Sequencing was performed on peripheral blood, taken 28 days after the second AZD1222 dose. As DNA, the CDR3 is TGTGCCAGTAGCGGGGCCGCCACTGAAGCTTTCTTT. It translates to CASSGAATEAFF.